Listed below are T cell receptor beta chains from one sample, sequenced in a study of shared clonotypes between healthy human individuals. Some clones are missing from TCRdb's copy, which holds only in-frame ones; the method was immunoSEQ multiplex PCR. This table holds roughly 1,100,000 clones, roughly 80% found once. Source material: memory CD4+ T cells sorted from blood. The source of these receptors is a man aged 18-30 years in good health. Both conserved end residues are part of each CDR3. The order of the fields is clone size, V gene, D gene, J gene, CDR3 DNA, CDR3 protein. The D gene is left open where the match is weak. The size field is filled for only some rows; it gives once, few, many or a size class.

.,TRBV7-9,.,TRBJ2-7,TGTGCCAGCAGCTTATCTGTCGGCTACGAGCAGTACTTC,CASSLSVGYEQYF
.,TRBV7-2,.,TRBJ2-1,TGTGCCAGCAGCCCGTTCGGGTCCTACAATGAGCAGTTCTTC,CASSPFGSYNEQFF
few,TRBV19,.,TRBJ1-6,TGTGCCAGCCGACAGGACTATAATTCACCCCTCCACTTT,CASRQDYNSPLHF
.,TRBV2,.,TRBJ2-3,TGTGCCAGCACTCCTATGAGGGTTAATACGCAGTATTTT,CASTPMRVNTQYF
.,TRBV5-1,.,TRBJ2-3,TGCGCCAGCAGCAAGGGACCTAGCACAGATACGCAGTATTTT,CASSKGPSTDTQYF
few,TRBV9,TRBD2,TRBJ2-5,TGTGCCAGCAGCGGCGGGACTAGTAGGGAGACCCAGTACTTC,CASSGGTSRETQYF
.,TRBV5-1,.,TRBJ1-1,TGCGCCAGCAGCTCCGACGGCAACACTGAAGCTTTCTTT,CASSSDGNTEAFF
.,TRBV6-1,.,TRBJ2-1,TGTGCCAGCGGCATAGCCCTGTACAATGAGCAGTTCTTC,CASGIALYNEQFF
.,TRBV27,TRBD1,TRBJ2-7,TGTGCCAGCAGCAGACAGGGGCACGAGCAGTACTTC,CASSRQGHEQYF
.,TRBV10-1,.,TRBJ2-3,TGCGCCAGCAGTGAAAGCGCGCCGGGAGATACGCAGTATTTT,CASSESAPGDTQYF
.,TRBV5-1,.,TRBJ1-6,TGCGCCAGCAGCTTGGCCGGGGGCTCCTATAATTCACCCCTCCACTTT,CASSLAGGSYNSPLHF
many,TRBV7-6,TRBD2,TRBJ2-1,TGTGCCAGCAGCTTAGGGGCTAGCGGGGTGGGTTACAATGAGCAGTTCTTC,CASSLGASGVGYNEQFF
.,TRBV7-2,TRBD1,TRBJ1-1,TGTGCCAGCAGTCCAGGGGACAGGGAGAACACTGAAGCTTTCTTT,CASSPGDRENTEAFF
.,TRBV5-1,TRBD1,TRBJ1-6,TGCGCCAGCAGCCGGACAGGGGCTAATTCACCCCTCCACTTT,CASSRTGANSPLHF
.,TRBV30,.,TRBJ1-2,TGTGCCTGGACCACCAGGGTTCGGGACTATGGCTACACCTTC,CAWTTRVRDYGYTF
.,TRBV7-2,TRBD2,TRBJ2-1,TGTGCCAGCAGCGGCACCGGGACTAGCGGGAGTGGGTATGAGCAGTTCTTC,CASSGTGTSGSGYEQFF
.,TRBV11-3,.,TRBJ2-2,TGTGCCAGCAGCTTAGGCAAAGCGGCACACACCGGGGAGCTGTTTTTT,CASSLGKAAHTGELFF
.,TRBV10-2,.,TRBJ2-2,TGCGCCAGCAGGGGTGGAGAGGTGCCAGACACCGGGGAGCTGTTTTTT,CASRGGEVPDTGELFF
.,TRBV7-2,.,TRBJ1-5,TGTGCCAGCAGCTTAGGGGGGGCGGGACAGCCCCAGCATTTT,CASSLGGAGQPQHF
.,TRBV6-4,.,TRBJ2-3,TGTGCCAGCAGTATTCGCCTGGCAGATACGCAGTATTTT,CASSIRLADTQYF
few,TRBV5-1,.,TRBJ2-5,TGCGCCAGCAGCCGACAGGGTGGAGGGGGCACAAGAGAGACCCAGTACTTC,CASSRQGGGGTRETQYF
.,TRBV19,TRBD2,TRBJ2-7,TGTGCCAGTAGGACTAGCGGGGGCTCCAAGCCCTACGAGCAGTACTTC,CASRTSGGSKPYEQYF
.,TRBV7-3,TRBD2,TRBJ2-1,TGTGCCAGCAGCTTACTAGCGGGGGCGCCCCAGTTCTTC,CASSLLAGAPQFF
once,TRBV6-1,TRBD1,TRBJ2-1,TGTGCCAGCAGCCACAGGGACAGGGTCAATGAGCAGTTCTTC,CASSHRDRVNEQFF
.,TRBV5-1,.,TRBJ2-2,TGCGCCAGCAGCTGGGGTTACAACACCGGGGAGCTGTTTTTT,CASSWGYNTGELFF
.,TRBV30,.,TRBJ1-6,TGTGCCTGGAGTGAACAGGGTCATTCACCCCTCCACTTT,CAWSEQGHSPLHF
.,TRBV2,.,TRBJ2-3,TGTGCCAGCAGTGATGTGGGATTCACAGATACGCAGTATTTT,CASSDVGFTDTQYF
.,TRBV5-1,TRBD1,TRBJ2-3,TGCGCCAGCAGCTTACAGGGGGCCGGAGATACGCAGTATTTT,CASSLQGAGDTQYF
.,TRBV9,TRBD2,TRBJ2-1,TGTGCCAGCAGCGTAGATCTTCGGGGACTAGCGGGGGGGCCCGATGAGCAGTTCTTC,CASSVDLRGLAGGPDEQFF
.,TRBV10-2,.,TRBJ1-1,TGCGCCAGCAGTGAGTTGGAGGGCGGAGCTTTCTTT,CASSELEGGAFF
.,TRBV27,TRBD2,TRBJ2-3,TGTGCCAGCAGTTTGGGGCGCCTAGCGGGGGGCACAGATACGCAGTATTTT,CASSLGRLAGGTDTQYF
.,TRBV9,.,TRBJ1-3,TGTGCCAGCAGCGTAGGGGGGCTCAGCTCTGGAAACACCATATATTTT,CASSVGGLSSGNTIYF
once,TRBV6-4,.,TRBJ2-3,TGTGCCAGCAGTGACTCGCTTGAGGCAGATACGCAGTATTTT,CASSDSLEADTQYF
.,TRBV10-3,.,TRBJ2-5,TGTGCCATCAGTGAGTCGGGCCGAGCCGGGGAGACCCAGTACTTC,CAISESGRAGETQYF
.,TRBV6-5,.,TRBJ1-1,TGTGCCAGCAGTTACAGCCGACGGGGGGGAAGCACTGAAGCTTTCTTT,CASSYSRRGGSTEAFF
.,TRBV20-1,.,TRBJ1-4,TGCAGTGCCCCGATAAATGAAAAACTGTTTTTT,CSAPINEKLFF
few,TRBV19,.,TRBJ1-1,TGTGCCAGTAGTCCCAAGTTATTGAACACTGAAGCTTTCTTT,CASSPKLLNTEAFF
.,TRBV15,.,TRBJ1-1,TGTGCCACCAGATACAAAATGAACACTGAAGCTTTCTTT,CATRYKMNTEAFF
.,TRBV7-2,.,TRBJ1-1,TGTGCCAGCAGCGCTACACAGGGTGGGACTGAAGCTTTCTTT,CASSATQGGTEAFF
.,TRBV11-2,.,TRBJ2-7,TGTGCCAGCAGCTTGAACAGGGTCGGATACGAGCAGTACTTC,CASSLNRVGYEQYF
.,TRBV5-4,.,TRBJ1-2,TGTGCCAGCAGCCCGGACACCAACTATGGCTACACCTTC,CASSPDTNYGYTF
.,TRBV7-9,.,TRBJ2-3,TGTGCCAGCACCCCCGGGGGGCGGGGTAGCACAGATACGCAGTATTTT,CASTPGGRGSTDTQYF
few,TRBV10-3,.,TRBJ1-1,TGTGCCATCAGTGAGAAGGGTAAGGGCACTGAAGCTTTCTTT,CAISEKGKGTEAFF
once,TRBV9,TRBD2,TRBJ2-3,TGTGCCAGCAGCGTGACTAGCGGGAGTAAAACAGATACGCAGTATTTT,CASSVTSGSKTDTQYF
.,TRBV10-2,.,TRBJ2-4,TGCGCCAGCAGCGAGGCGATCCCGGGACTAGCCAAAAACATTCAGTACTTC,CASSEAIPGLAKNIQYF
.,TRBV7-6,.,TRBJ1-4,TGTGCCAGCAGCTTAGGAGGACAGACTAATGAAAAACTGTTTTTT,CASSLGGQTNEKLFF
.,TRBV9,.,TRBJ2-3,TGTGCCAGCAGCGTAGTGGGTAGCGGTCCCACAGATACGCAGTATTTT,CASSVVGSGPTDTQYF
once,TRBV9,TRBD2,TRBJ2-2,TGTGCCAGCAGCAAAACTAGCGCGAACACCGGGGAGCTGTTTTTT,CASSKTSANTGELFF
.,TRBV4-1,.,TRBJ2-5,TGCGCCAGCAGCCAAGATCCGGACCGGCGGGAGACCCAGTACTTC,CASSQDPDRRETQYF
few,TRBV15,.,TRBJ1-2,TGTGCCACCAGTTTGGGACCTAACTATGGCTACACCTTC,CATSLGPNYGYTF
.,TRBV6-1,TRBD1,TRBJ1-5,TGTGCCAGCAGAGACAGGGGGAATCAGCCCCAGCATTTT,CASRDRGNQPQHF
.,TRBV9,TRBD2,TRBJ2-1,TGTGCCAGCAGCTTTCGCGGGGGTGAGCAGTTCTTC,CASSFRGGEQFF
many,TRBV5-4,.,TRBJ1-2,TGTGCCAGCAGCTTGCGGGATTATGGCTACACCTTC,CASSLRDYGYTF
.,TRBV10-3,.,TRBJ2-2,TGTGCCATCAGTGACGTGGGGGTTCAATTAACTACGAACACCGGGGAGCTGTTTTTT,CAISDVGVQLTTNTGELFF
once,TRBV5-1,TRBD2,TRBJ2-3,TGCGCCAGCAGCTTGTCAGCCACGGGAGGGATCACAGATACGCAGTATTTT,CASSLSATGGITDTQYF